These 8 T cell receptor beta chains were sequenced from one sample in a study of CD8 T cells in ankylosing spondylitis. Study-level findings and limits: A motif in TCR beta, a set of under 10 highly homologous variants, appeared characteristic of ankylosing spondylitis blood.

In TCRdb, the 5' RACE reads were re-called with MiXCR into one record per CDR3 protein. The sample lists 350,000 to 450,000 distinct CDR3 sequences; roughly 26% were seen once. Their specific antigens are unknown. Sequencing was carried out using blood, either unsorted or a sorted T cell fraction (not recorded which). These TCRs come from a male donor with ankylosing spondylitis.

The table lists this clonotype with many counts. This chain uses TRBV12-3 or TRBV12-4 with TRBJ2-7; the D is unclear. V dropped 8 bases and J dropped 1 base, with 6 bases sitting between them. This CDR3 is built from 11 residues. The CDR3 region has the DNA TGTGCCAGCGCCTGGTCCTACGAGCAGTACTTC. Translated, it gives CASAWSYEQYF.

The rearrangement links TRBV5-1 to TRBJ1-3, with D possibly TRBD1 on 5 matching bases. CDR3 length: 15 amino acids. CDR1 and CDR2 (germline): SGHRS, YFSETQ. Deletions cut 0 bases from V and 2 bases from J, with 9 bases between. CDR3 in DNA: TGCGCCAGCAGCTTGGGGGACTTCCCTGGAAACACCATATATTTT. Protein sequence: CASSLGDFPGNTIYF.

In this sample, this clonotype turned up a few times. The chain is built from TRBV27 and TRBJ1-1, with 8 bases aligning to TRBD1. V was clipped by 5 bases and J by 1 base; unmatched bases: 6. There are 15 residues in the CDR3. The germline V gene has CDR1 MNHEY and CDR2 SMNVEV (reference sequence). The CDR3 nucleotides read TGTGCCAGCAGTCCTTGGGACAGGAGGAACACTGAAGCTTTCTTT. This gives the protein CASSPWDRRNTEAFF.

The table lists this clonotype with many counts. This chain connects TRBV5-1 to TRBJ2-2; perhaps TRBD2 as D (6 bases). V was shortened by 2 bases and J by 1 base, with 9 bases between the two germline ends. This CDR3 contains 15 residues. The germline V gene has CDR1 SGHRS and CDR2 YFSETQ. CDR3 protein: CASSFTSRNTGELFF. As DNA, the CDR3 is TGCGCCAGCAGCTTCACTAGCAGGAACACCGGGGAGCTGTTTTTT. The complete variable domain, with remaining parts taken from reference TRBV5-1 and TRBJ2-2, reads KAGVTQTPRYLIKTRGQQVTLSCSPISGHRSVSWYQQTPGQGLQFLFEYFSETQRNKGNFPGRFSGRQFSNSRSEMNVSTLELGDSALYLCASSFTSRNTGELFFGEGSRLTVL.

The chain combines TRBV20-1 with TRBJ2-1, with 15 bases aligning to TRBD2. This CDR3 contains 17 residues. V gave up 4 bases and J gave up 4 bases; unmatched junction bases: 8. CDR1 is DFQATT, CDR2 SNEGSKA, per germline (reference sequence). CDR3 DNA: TGCAGTGCTATACCCGGGACTAGCGGGAGGTCTTACAATGAGCAGTTCTTC. Translation: CSAIPGTSGRSYNEQFF.

J is TRBJ1-1 and V is TRBV7-9; D gene unclear. The CDR3 totals 9 residues. Germline V gene lookup returns CDR1 SEHNR and CDR2 FQNEAQ (reference sequence). Trimming removed 4 bases from V and 6 bases from J, with 0 bases in between. CDR3 residues: CASSSEAFF. In DNA form, the CDR3 reads TGTGCCAGCAGCTCTGAAGCTTTCTTT.

The V and J genes are TRBV24-1 and TRBJ2-1; possibly TRBD1 or TRBD2 for D (5 bases each). The ends were cut back, 9 bases at V and 5 bases at J, with 19 bases in the middle. The CDR3 runs to 15 residues. Germline V gene sequence: CDR1 KGHDR, CDR2 SFDVKD. CDR3 amino acids: CATGPSFGAHNEQFF. The CDR3 coding sequence is TGTGCCACCGGCCCTAGCTTTGGGGCACACAATGAGCAGTTCTTC.

This clonotype was observed a few times. The rearrangement links TRBV20-1 to TRBJ1-1; D is ambiguous. The CDR3 contains 14 residues. Germline values: CDR1 DFQATT, CDR2 SNEGSKA (reference sequence). Trimming removed 6 bases from V and 0 bases from J, with 14 bases in between. CDR3 coding DNA: TGCAGTGCGCCTAAAGGCAGTATGAACACTGAAGCTTTCTTT. As protein: CSAPKGSMNTEAFF.